Listed below are T cell receptor beta chains from one sample, sequenced in a study of cytomegalovirus exposure and HLA in healthy donors. Here immunoSEQ multiplex PCR was the method, and the copy in TCRdb shows in-frame clones only, minus some. The data contain roughly 100,000 clones, around 60% of them singletons. The sequencing input was PBMCs. The origin of the receptors is a man aged 55 to 70 in good health and CMV-seronegative. The CDR3 runs from the conserved cysteine through the conserved F or W. The D gene is left open where the match is weak. A clone size is listed for some rows: how often the clone was seen (once, few, many), or a class if it is expanded.

J	size	V	D	CDR3	DNA
TRBJ2-1	NA	TRBV5-1	NA	CASSPTGPVNNEQFF	TGCGCCAGCAGCCCTACAGGACCAGTTAACAATGAGCAGTTCTTC
TRBJ2-1	NA	TRBV18	NA	CASSSARARNEQFF	TGTGCCAGCTCCTCCGCCAGGGCCAGAAATGAGCAGTTCTTC
TRBJ1-4	few	TRBV19	NA	CASKGYTSGVEKLFF	TGTGCCAGTAAGGGCTATACATCGGGGGTTGAAAAACTGTTTTTT
TRBJ1-3	once	TRBV14	NA	CASSPLSGNTIYF	TGTGCCAGCAGCCCCCTCTCTGGAAACACCATATATTTT
TRBJ1-6	NA	TRBV7-9	NA	CASTERDGGNSPLHF	TGTGCCAGCACCGAGAGGGACGGGGGTAATTCACCCCTCCACTTT
TRBJ2-5	NA	TRBV14	TRBD2	CASSQEWGPAGAQYF	TGTGCCAGCAGCCAAGAATGGGGCCCGGCGGGGGCCCAGTACTTC
TRBJ2-3	few	TRBV5-1	TRBD2	CASSRLADTDTQYF	TGCGCCAGCAGCCGACTAGCAGACACAGATACGCAGTATTTT
TRBJ2-7	NA	TRBV19	NA	CASSTSSGQTYEQYF	TGTGCCAGTAGTACCAGCAGTGGACAAACCTACGAGCAGTACTTC
TRBJ1-5	NA	TRBV5-5	NA	CASSLDSGDQPQHF	TGTGCCAGCAGCTTGGATAGCGGGGATCAGCCCCAGCATTTT
TRBJ1-1	NA	TRBV5-1	NA	CASTGRGSESEAFF	TGCGCCAGCACCGGTCGGGGGTCGGAGTCTGAAGCTTTCTTT
TRBJ2-2	few	TRBV7-3	TRBD1	CASSSQGAPDGELFF	TGTGCCAGCAGCTCACAGGGGGCGCCCGACGGGGAGCTGTTTTTT
TRBJ1-5	NA	TRBV7-9	TRBD1	CSSSSGTGTNQPQHF	TGTTCCAGCAGCTCCGGGACAGGGACGAATCAGCCCCAGCATTTT
TRBJ2-5	once	TRBV5-1	NA	CASSLGQRKQETQYF	TGCGCCAGCAGCTTGGGCCAGCGGAAACAAGAGACCCAGTACTTC
TRBJ1-6	few	TRBV5-1	TRBD1	CASSLAGTVSPLHF	TGCGCCAGCAGCTTGGCTGGGACAGTTTCACCCCTCCACTTT
TRBJ1-6	NA	TRBV4-1	NA	CASSQGQDNSPLHF	TGCGCCAGCAGCCAGGGCCAGGATAATTCACCCCTCCACTTT
TRBJ1-1	many	TRBV7-9	NA	CASSPHEWHTEAFF	TGTGCCAGCAGCCCTCACGAATGGCACACTGAAGCTTTCTTT
TRBJ2-3	NA	TRBV5-1	TRBD2	CASSLQRGIGTDTQYF	TGCGCCAGCAGCTTGCAGCGGGGAATAGGAACAGATACGCAGTATTTT
TRBJ2-7	once	TRBV7-9	TRBD2	CASSFTARAGDEQYF	TGTGCCAGCAGCTTTACGGCGAGGGCGGGGGACGAGCAGTACTTC
TRBJ1-4	few	TRBV28	NA	CASSGARSPKLEKLFF	TGTGCCAGCAGTGGGGCGAGGTCACCCAAGCTAGAAAAACTGTTTTTT
TRBJ2-7	NA	TRBV9	NA	CASSVGLYTGEQYF	TGTGCCAGCAGCGTAGGTCTCTATACGGGCGAGCAGTACTTC
TRBJ2-2	NA	TRBV27	NA	CASRLGGAISGELFF	TGTGCCAGCAGACTGGGGGGGGCAATATCCGGGGAGCTGTTTTTT
TRBJ1-4	NA	TRBV28	NA	CASSSLQGGNEKLFF	TGTGCCAGCAGTTCACTTCAGGGTGGTAATGAAAAACTGTTTTTT
TRBJ1-1	NA	TRBV7-5	NA	CASSLQGNTEAFF	TGTGCCAGCAGCCTACAGGGGAACACTGAAGCTTTCTTT
TRBJ2-7	few	TRBV6-4	NA	CASSSEVGGRPIF	TGTGCCAGCAGTAGCGAAGTGGGTGGCCGTCCTATCTTC
TRBJ1-1	NA	TRBV6-6	TRBD1	CASSLPLDRVQAFF	TGTGCCAGCAGCCTCCCACTTGACAGGGTACAAGCTTTCTTT
TRBJ1-3	NA	TRBV27	NA	CASSLSGRGKGSGNTIYF	TGTGCCAGCAGTTTATCGGGGAGGGGGAAGGGGTCTGGAAACACCATATATTTT
TRBJ2-1	NA	TRBV6-5	NA	CAASRRYNEQFF	TGTGCCGCCAGTAGGAGATACAATGAGCAGTTCTTC
TRBJ2-7	NA	TRBV28	NA	CASSRSYEQYF	TGTGCCAGCAGTCGCTCCTACGAGCAGTACTTC